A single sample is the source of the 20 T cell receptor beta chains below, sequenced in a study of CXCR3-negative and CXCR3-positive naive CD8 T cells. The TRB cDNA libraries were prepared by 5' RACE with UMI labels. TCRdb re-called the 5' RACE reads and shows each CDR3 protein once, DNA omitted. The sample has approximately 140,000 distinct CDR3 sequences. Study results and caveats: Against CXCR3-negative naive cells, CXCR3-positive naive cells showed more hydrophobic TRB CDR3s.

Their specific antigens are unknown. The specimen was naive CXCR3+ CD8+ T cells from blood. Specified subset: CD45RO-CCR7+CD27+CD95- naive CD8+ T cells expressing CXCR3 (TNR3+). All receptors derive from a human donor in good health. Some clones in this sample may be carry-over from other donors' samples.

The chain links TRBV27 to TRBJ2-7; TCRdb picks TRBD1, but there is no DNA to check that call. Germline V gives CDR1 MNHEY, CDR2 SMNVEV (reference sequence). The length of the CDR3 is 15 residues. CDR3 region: CASSKQGALPIEQYF.

CDR3 sequence reads: CAWNVGAPSSYEQYF. The rearrangement joins TRBV30 to TRBJ2-7; TCRdb's D gene call, TRBD1, goes unchecked for lack of DNA. The length of the CDR3 is 15 residues. The germline V gene encodes CDR1 GTSNPN and CDR2 SVGIG (reference sequence).

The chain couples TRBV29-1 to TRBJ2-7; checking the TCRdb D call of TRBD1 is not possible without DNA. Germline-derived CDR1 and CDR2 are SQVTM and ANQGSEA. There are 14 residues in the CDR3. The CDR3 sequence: CSVVGSGQSYEQYF.

The CDR3 region is CASSSGTGGTYEQYF. This rearrangement joins TRBV19 to TRBJ2-7; TCRdb names TRBD1, which stays unverified in the absence of DNA. Germline V lookup: CDR1 LNHDA, CDR2 SQIVND (reference sequence). This CDR3 is built from 15 residues.

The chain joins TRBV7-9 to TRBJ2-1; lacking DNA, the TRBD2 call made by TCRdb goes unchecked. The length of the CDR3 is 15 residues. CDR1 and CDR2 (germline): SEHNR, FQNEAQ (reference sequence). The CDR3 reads CASTPGREWANEQFF.

CDR3 in amino acids: CASSWWTDSDSPLHF. V and J are TRBV5-1 and TRBJ1-6. The CDR3 consists of 15 residues. CDR1 SGHRS and CDR2 YFSETQ come from the germline V gene.

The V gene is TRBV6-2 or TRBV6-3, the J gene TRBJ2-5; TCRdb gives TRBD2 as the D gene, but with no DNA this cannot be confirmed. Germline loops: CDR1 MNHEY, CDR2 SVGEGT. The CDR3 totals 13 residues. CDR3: CASSLTSWETQYF.

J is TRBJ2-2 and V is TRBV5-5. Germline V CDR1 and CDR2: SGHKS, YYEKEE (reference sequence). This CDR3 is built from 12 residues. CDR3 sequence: CASSLMDGELFF. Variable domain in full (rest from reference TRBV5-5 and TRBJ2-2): DAGVTQSPTHLIKTRGQQVTLRCSPISGHKSVSWYQQVLGQGPQFIFQYYEKEERGRGNFPDRFSARQFPNYSSELNVNALLLGDSALYLCASSLMDGELFFGEGSRLTVL.

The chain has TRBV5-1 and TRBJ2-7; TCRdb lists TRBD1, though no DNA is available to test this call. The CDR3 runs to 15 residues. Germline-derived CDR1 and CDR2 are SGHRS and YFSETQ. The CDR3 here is CASSSPSQGTHEQYF.

The CDR3 loop reads CASRFSSAPWQYF. The chain is built from TRBV12-3 or TRBV12-4 and TRBJ2-7; the D call of TRBD1 rests on TCRdb alone, since no DNA is present to check it. The CDR3 contains 13 residues.

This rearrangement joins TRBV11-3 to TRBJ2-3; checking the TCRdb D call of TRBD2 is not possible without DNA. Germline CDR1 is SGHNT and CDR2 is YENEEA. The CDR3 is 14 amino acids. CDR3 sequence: CASSQAGGRDTQYF.

CDR3 amino acids: CASSQDPPQGMNTEAFF. The chain is built from TRBV4-2 and TRBJ1-1; TCRdb outputs TRBD1, but without DNA this stays unchecked. This CDR3 has 17 amino acids. The germline gives CDR1 LGHNA, CDR2 YNFKEQ.

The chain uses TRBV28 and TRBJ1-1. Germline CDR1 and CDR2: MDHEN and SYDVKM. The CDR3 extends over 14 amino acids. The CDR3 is CASSPPRGNTEAFF.

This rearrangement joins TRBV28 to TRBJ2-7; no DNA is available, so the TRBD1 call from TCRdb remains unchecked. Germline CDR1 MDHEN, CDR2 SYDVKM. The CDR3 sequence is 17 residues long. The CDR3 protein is CASSLSPGGQGVYEQYF. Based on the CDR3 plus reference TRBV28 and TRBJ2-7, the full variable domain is DVKVTQSSRYLVKRTGEKVFLECVQDMDHENMFWYRQDPGLGLRLIYFSYDVKMKEKGDIPEGYSVSREKKERFSLILESASTNQTSMYLCASSLSPGGQGVYEQYFGPGTRLTVT.

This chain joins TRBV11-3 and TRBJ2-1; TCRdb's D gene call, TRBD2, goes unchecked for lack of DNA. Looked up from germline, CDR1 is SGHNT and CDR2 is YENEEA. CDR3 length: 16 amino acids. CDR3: CASSPTSGGLYNEQFF.

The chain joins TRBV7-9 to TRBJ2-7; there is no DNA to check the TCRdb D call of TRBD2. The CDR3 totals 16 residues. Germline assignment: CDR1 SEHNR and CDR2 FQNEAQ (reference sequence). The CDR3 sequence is CASSSSRAPTTYEQYF.

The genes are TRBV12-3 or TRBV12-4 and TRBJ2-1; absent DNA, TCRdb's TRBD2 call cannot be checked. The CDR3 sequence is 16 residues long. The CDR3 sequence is CASSTPSGPSYNEQFF.

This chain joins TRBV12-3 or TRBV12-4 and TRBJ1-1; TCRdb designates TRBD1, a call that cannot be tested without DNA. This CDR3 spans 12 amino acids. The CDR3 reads CASSPDRIEAFF.

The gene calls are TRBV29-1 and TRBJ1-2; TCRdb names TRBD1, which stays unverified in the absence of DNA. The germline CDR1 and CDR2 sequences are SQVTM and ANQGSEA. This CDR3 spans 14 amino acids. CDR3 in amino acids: CSVEDRYRTYGYTF.

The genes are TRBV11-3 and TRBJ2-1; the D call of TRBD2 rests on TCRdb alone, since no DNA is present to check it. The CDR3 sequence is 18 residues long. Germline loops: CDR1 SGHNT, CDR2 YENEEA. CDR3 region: CASSSWTSDLPEGAEQFF.